This T cell receptor (beta chain) was obtained from a study of early T cells in non-severe SARS-CoV-2 infection. Background on the study: Sequenced material consisted of bulk RNA (from unsorted whole blood), and chains were unpaired.

The TCR library protocol was used to attach unique molecular identifiers. These identifiers were attached to individual cDNA molecules. TCRdb reprocessed the 5' RACE reads via MiXCR and lists one record per CDR3 protein. The sample includes about 48,000 distinct CDR3 sequences, around 6.4% of them seen just once. Of note for this clonotype: Its target is not known.

Trimming shortened V by 6 bases and J by 4 bases, and 13 bases separated the two germline ends. This CDR3 contains 13 residues. In germline, CDR1 is MNHNY, CDR2 SVGAGI (reference sequence). Broader study findings: A preference for anti-spike CD8 responses marked VDJdb matching, which missed private and CD4 specificities.

This sample comprised whole blood, obtained at baseline. The receptor was isolated from an adult who was a healthcare worker with PCR-confirmed SARS-CoV-2 infection or an uninfected control (not recorded which). The chain carries TRBV6-6 and TRBJ2-7, with TRBD2 as a possible D gene (7 bases). CDR3 amino acids: CASRRGGSYEQYF. The CDR3 nucleotides read TGTGCCAGCAGAAGGGGGGGGAGTTACGAGCAGTACTTC.